This T cell receptor (beta chain) was captured by sequencing in a study of T cell repertoires in cytomegalovirus infection. This clonotype was counted at least ten times. Its antigen is currently unknown. TCRdb re-derived calls from the reads in MiXCR, one entry per CDR3 protein. Of under 850,000 distinct CDR3 sequences in the sample, less than 40% were seen once. Findings and limits, study-wide: The cumulative frequency of public TCR beta families distinguished individuals who carried CMV together with the relevant HLA.

This CDR3 is built from 18 residues. Trimming stripped 1 base from V and 2 bases from J, with 20 bases between. Germline V CDR1 and CDR2: SGHTA, FQGNSA. This chain links TRBV7-2 with TRBJ1-2; TRBD1 might be the D (5 bases). This receptor was obtained from a human donor in good health (CMV status not recorded). Some clones in this sample may be carry-over from other donors' samples. Sequenced input: PBMCs. The CDR3 is CASSLEGGRRGPNYGYTF. The CDR3 nucleotides are TGTGCCAGCAGCTTAGAGGGCGGTCGTCGGGGCCCGAACTATGGCTACACCTTC.